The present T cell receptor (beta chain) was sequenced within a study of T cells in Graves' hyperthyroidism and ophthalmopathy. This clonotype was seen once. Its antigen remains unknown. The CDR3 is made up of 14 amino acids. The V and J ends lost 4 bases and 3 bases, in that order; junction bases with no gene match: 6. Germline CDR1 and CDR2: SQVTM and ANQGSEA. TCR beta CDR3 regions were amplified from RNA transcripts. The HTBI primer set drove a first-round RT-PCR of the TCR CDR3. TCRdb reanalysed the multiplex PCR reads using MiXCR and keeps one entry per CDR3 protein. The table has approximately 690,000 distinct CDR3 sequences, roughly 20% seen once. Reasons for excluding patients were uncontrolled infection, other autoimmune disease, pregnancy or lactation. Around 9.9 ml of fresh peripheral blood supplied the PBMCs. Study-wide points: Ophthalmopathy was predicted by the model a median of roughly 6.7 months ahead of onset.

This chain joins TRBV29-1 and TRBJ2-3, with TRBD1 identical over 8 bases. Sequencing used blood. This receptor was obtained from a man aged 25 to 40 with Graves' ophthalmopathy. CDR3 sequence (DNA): TGCAGCGTTGGGGCAGGGGGCGAGACAGATACGCAGTATTTT. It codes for CSVGAGGETDTQYF.